What follows describes a single TCR beta chain. Its antigen is not known. TCRdb redid the calling of the reads with MiXCR, one entry per CDR3 protein. Of some 180,000 distinct CDR3 sequences listed, about 20% are singletons. These data belong to a study of T cell repertoires in cytomegalovirus infection. Study overall: An indication of both CMV infection and matching HLA type came from public TCR beta signatures.

The study, taken as a whole, reports: Cumulative public TCR beta family frequency identified carriers of CMV plus the relevant HLA. Clonotype analysis showed dominance of the ex vivo response by HLA-C-restricted CMV-specific TCR beta clonotypes.

Deletions cut 3 bases from V and 0 bases from J, with 6 bases between. The V gene's germline CDR1 is MDHEN and CDR2 SYDVKM. The CDR3 runs 14 residues. J is TRBJ2-4 and V is TRBV28; D ambiguous. This clonotype was sampled from a human donor in good health (CMV status not recorded). Some clones in this sample may be carry-over from other donors' samples. The sample taken for sequencing was PBMCs. The CDR3 loop is CASSFGVAKNIQYF. CDR3 DNA: TGTGCCAGCAGTTTTGGCGTAGCCAAAAACATTCAGTACTTC.